Described below is a single T cell receptor beta chain sequence and its context. This CDR3 region has 16 residues. The V end lost 2 bases, the J end lost 3 bases, and 17 bases lay between the germline ends. Germline CDR1 is MNHNY and CDR2 is SVGAGI (reference sequence). In the authors' workflow: Cell counts per sample came from amplifying reference gene primers. Generated by immunoSEQ multiplex PCR, the TCRdb table keeps only in-frame clones and is missing some. V and J calls and clone size come straight from that table; D and trimming were deduced from the DNA. The sample records roughly 250,000 clones, 85% to 90% being singletons. The sample originates from a study of blood T cell repertoires in COVID-19. Across the study: Sample material is recorded as cDNA or gDNA derived from T cells, B-cell-depleted T cells, or PBMCs.

Followed over time, Seattle patients had been enrolled while infection was active. The chain employs TRBV6-6 and TRBJ2-7; perhaps TRBD1 as D (6 bases). The sample comprised peripheral blood. This receptor was obtained from a woman in her thirties with COVID-19, enrolled during active disease. CDR3 region: CASSYPSSRGSYEQYF. CDR3 coding DNA: TGTGCCAGCAGTTACCCATCCTCCAGGGGAAGCTACGAGCAGTACTTC.